The 10 T cell receptor beta chains presented below share a single source sample, sequenced in a study of cytomegalovirus exposure and HLA in healthy donors. Vbeta (60) and Jbeta (13) primers were used in the PCR. This table comes from immunoSEQ multiplex PCR, and its TCRdb copy is limited to in-frame clones, with some not included. This sample has 100,000 to 150,000 clones, with roughly 73% found just once. Sequenced: PBMCs. All receptors derive from a man aged 60 to 75 in good health and CMV-seropositive.

A single count supports this clone. The CDR3 region is CASSTRGTDLGEQFF. CDR3 DNA: TGTGCCAGTAGTACACGTGGGACAGACCTCGGTGAGCAGTTCTTC. V is TRBV19 and J is TRBJ2-1; 7 nucleotides align to TRBD1. CDR3 length: 15 residues. The germline V gene encodes CDR1 LNHDA and CDR2 SQIVND (reference sequence). Germline trimming cut 4 bases from V and 9 bases from J; bases unmatched to any gene: 12. Complete variable domain (other parts from reference TRBV19 and TRBJ2-1): DGGITQSPKYLFRKEGQNVTLSCEQNLNHDAMYWYRQDPGQGLRLIYYSQIVNDFQKGDIAEGYSVSREKKESFPLTVTSAQKNPTAFYLCASSTRGTDLGEQFFGPGTRLTVL.

The V and J genes are TRBV30 and TRBJ1-5; D not certain. V lost 1 base and J 1 base, leaving 8 bases between the germline ends. Germline CDR1 and CDR2: GTSNPN and SVGIG (reference sequence). The CDR3 spans 14 residues. For the CDR3, the DNA is TGTGCCTGGAGTGATGGACTGAGCAATCAGCCCCAGCATTTT. Translating it yields CAWSDGLSNQPQHF.

V is TRBV14 and J is TRBJ2-7, with 8 bases aligning to TRBD1. The trim removed 1 base at V and 4 bases at J, leaving 6 bases unmatched. The CDR3 covers 15 residues. Germline V gene lookup returns CDR1 SGHDN and CDR2 FVKESK. CDR3 sequence (DNA): TGTGCCAGCAGCCAAGGCCGGGACAGGCGTTACGAGCAGTACTTC. Its protein product is CASSQGRDRRYEQYF. The full variable domain, with the rest looked up from reference TRBV14 and TRBJ2-7, is EAGVTQFPSHSVIEKGQTVTLRCDPISGHDNLYWYRRVMGKEIKFLLHFVKESKQDESGMPNNRFLAERTGGTYSTLKVQPAELEDSGVYFCASSQGRDRRYEQYFGPGTRLTVT.

This chain links TRBV27 with TRBJ1-5; D possibly corresponds to TRBD1 (6 bases). Germline CDR1 and CDR2: MNHEY and SMNVEV (reference sequence). The CDR3 has 15 amino acids. The V end lost 6 bases, the J end lost 0 bases, and 12 bases lay between the germline ends. The CDR3 DNA is TGTGCCAGCAGAGAGGGGGTTATTAGCAATCAGCCCCAGCATTTT. It yields the protein CASREGVISNQPQHF.

This sequence joins TRBV9 and TRBJ2-3, with 7 bases matching TRBD2. This CDR3 spans 14 amino acids. Germline CDR1 SGDLS, CDR2 YYNGEE. With V trimmed by 6 bases and J by 2 bases, 6 bases remained unmatched. The CDR3 DNA follows: TGTGCCAGCACCAGCGGGGCCTACACAGATACGCAGTATTTT. Amino acids: CASTSGAYTDTQYF.

V is TRBV5-1 and J is TRBJ1-1; the D is unclear. In germline, CDR1 is SGHRS, CDR2 YFSETQ. V dropped 2 bases and J dropped 6 bases, with 11 bases sitting between them. This CDR3 contains 13 residues. The CDR3 reads CASSLIGVAEAFF. CDR3 nucleotides: TGCGCCAGCAGCTTAATCGGGGTGGCTGAAGCTTTCTTT.

The chain uses TRBV6-1 and TRBJ1-2; the match to TRBD1 covers 9 bases. Trimming cost V 7 bases and J 8 bases; bases outside gene matches: 8. The CDR3 is 13 amino acids. Germline assignment: CDR1 MNHNS and CDR2 SASEGT. In DNA form, the CDR3 reads TGTGCCAGCATCTGGGACAGGGCCAGCGGCTACACCTTC. Translating gives CASIWDRASGYTF.

This clone was observed a handful of times. This chain links TRBV28 with TRBJ1-6; the D is unclear. V was clipped by 6 bases and J by 6 bases, with 6 bases between them. CDR1 MDHEN and CDR2 SYDVKM come from the germline V gene. This CDR3 has 12 amino acids. Here the CDR3 reads CASRSINSPLHF. The CDR3 DNA sequence: TGTGCCAGCAGGTCAATTAATTCACCCCTCCACTTT.

The sample holds one count of this clone. The CDR3 DNA is TGTGCCAGCAGCCCAGGGACAGATGAAAAACTGTTTTTT. Translating it yields CASSPGTDEKLFF. The chain has TRBV5-4 and TRBJ1-4, with 7 bases identical to TRBD1. The CDR3 is made up of 13 amino acids. V shed 4 bases, J shed 6 bases, and the junction held 3 bases outside the gene matches. Germline V gene data show CDR1 as SGHNT and CDR2 as YYREEE (reference sequence).

The sample holds a few counts of this clone. The gene calls are TRBV5-1 and TRBJ1-5; D call uncertain. Trimming took 0 bases from V and 0 from J, leaving 10 bases between them. From germline, CDR1 is SGHRS and CDR2 YFSETQ. The CDR3 is made up of 16 amino acids. The CDR3 region has the DNA TGCGCCAGCAGCTTGGACCCGAGAGGTAGCAATCAGCCCCAGCATTTT. It specifies CASSLDPRGSNQPQHF. The variable domain in full, completed from reference TRBV5-1 and TRBJ1-5, reads KAGVTQTPRYLIKTRGQQVTLSCSPISGHRSVSWYQQTPGQGLQFLFEYFSETQRNKGNFPGRFSGRQFSNSRSEMNVSTLELGDSALYLCASSLDPRGSNQPQHFGDGTRLSIL.